These 10 T cell receptor beta chains came from one sample sequenced in a study of blood T cell repertoires in COVID-19 (dated by TCRdb to the early 2020s). Library method: the immunoSEQ multiplex PCR assay. TCRdb took over this immuneACCESS table, retaining in-frame rearrangements with V and J assigned. Such tables are incomplete; in checked studies, under half of the missing clones stem from an unresolved V gene, and the remainder is unexplained. The table for this sample lists about 22,000 clones; around 82% of them were counted only once. The ten largest clones capture over 10% of the sample. Source material: peripheral blood. The receptors shown here come from a man in his 60s with active COVID-19.

The V and J genes are TRBV3-1 (or the pseudogene TRBV3-2) and TRBJ1-1; D might be TRBD1 (5 bases). The CDR3 extends over 14 amino acids. The germline gives CDR1 LGHDT, CDR2 YNNKEL (reference sequence). V shed 2 bases and J shed 7 bases, with 14 bases lying between them. CDR3 residues: CASSQSKQASEAFF. CDR3 DNA: TGTGCCAGCAGCCAATCAAAACAGGCAAGTGAAGCTTTCTTT.

The chain carries TRBV6-5 and TRBJ2-7; tentatively, D is TRBD2 (5 bases). The CDR3 extends over 12 amino acids. CDR1 is MNHEY, CDR2 SVGAGI, per germline. V dropped 5 bases and J dropped 3 bases, with 8 bases sitting between them. As DNA, the CDR3 is TGTGCCAGCAGTCCTCGGGGCTACGAGCAGTACTTC. Translating it yields CASSPRGYEQYF.

The chain joins TRBV6-6 to TRBJ2-1; D ambiguous. From germline, CDR1 is MNHNY and CDR2 SVGAGI (reference sequence). Trimming cost V 5 bases and J 7 bases, with 15 bases left between them. The length of the CDR3 is 14 residues. CDR3 sequence (DNA): TGTGCCAGCAGTCCAGGCGCTTCAAAGAATGAGCAGTTCTTC. Residues: CASSPGASKNEQFF.

This clone has just one count. One end of the junction fails to match germline, which may point to a read error. The chain has TRBV19 and TRBJ2-2; tentative D call: TRBD2 (5 bases). The CDR3 loop spans 14 amino acids. Germline CDR1 and CDR2: LNHDA and SQIVND (reference sequence). CDR3 bases: TGTGCCAGTAGTATTATCGGGTCGCCCGGGAAGCTGTTTTTT. It translates to CASSIIGSPGKLFF.

J is TRBJ1-2 and V is TRBV5-4; TRBD1 might be the D (5 bases). CDR3 length equals 16 residues. The germline V and J ends were trimmed by 4 bases and 0 bases, with 16 bases remaining between them. Germline-derived CDR1 and CDR2 are SGHNT and YYREEE (reference sequence). This chain's CDR3 is CASSPTRGLANYGYTF. The CDR3 DNA reads as TGTGCCAGCAGCCCAACTCGGGGACTAGCTAACTATGGCTACACCTTC.

V and J are TRBV19 and TRBJ2-2; D is uncertain. The V and J ends lost 1 base and 5 bases respectively, with 8 bases between them. The CDR3 is 14 amino acids. The germline V gene encodes CDR1 LNHDA and CDR2 SQIVND (reference sequence). CDR3 DNA: TGTGCCAGTAGTATAGCATTCGGGACCGGGGAGCTGTTTTTT. Its translation is CASSIAFGTGELFF. Using reference TRBV19 and TRBJ2-2 for the parts outside the CDR3, the full variable domain is DGGITQSPKYLFRKEGQNVTLSCEQNLNHDAMYWYRQDPGQGLRLIYYSQIVNDFQKGDIAEGYSVSREKKESFPLTVTSAQKNPTAFYLCASSIAFGTGELFFGEGSRLTVL.

Worth noting for this clone: This sample also contains other DNA sequences that code for the same CDR3. The chain combines TRBV4-3 with TRBJ1-3; D gene ambiguous. With 2 bases removed from V and 4 bases from J, the gap between germline ends came to 15 bases. The CDR3 sequence is 16 residues long. The germline V gene encodes CDR1 LGHNA and CDR2 YSLEER. As DNA, the CDR3 is TGCGCCAGCAGCCAATCTTTCGAGGGTACCGGAAACACCATATATTTT. This gives the protein CASSQSFEGTGNTIYF.

The CDR3 coding sequence is TGTGCCAGCAGCGATGGACTGAGCACAGATACGCAGTATTTT. Protein product: CASSDGLSTDTQYF. V and J are TRBV6-5 and TRBJ2-3, with D tentatively TRBD2 (5 bases). The length of the CDR3 is 14 residues. Germline lookup yields CDR1 MNHEY and CDR2 SVGAGI. Between the trimmed V and J ends, which lost 6 bases and 0 bases, there was a span of 10 bases.

The J gene is TRBJ2-1, the V gene TRBV9, with D possibly TRBD2 on 5 matching bases. V was shortened by 0 bases and J by 5 bases, with 21 bases between the two germline ends. The CDR3 covers 18 residues. Germline-derived CDR1 and CDR2 are SGDLS and YYNGEE. The CDR3 region has the DNA TGTGCCAGCAGCGTAGGGCTCTGGGTTGCGGGCGGAAACAATGAGCAGTTCTTC. Translation gives CASSVGLWVAGGNNEQFF.

V is TRBV19 and J is TRBJ1-3; D unresolved. This CDR3 is built from 15 residues. Germline CDR1 and CDR2: LNHDA and SQIVND (reference sequence). The germline V and J ends were trimmed by 5 bases and 2 bases, with 13 bases remaining between them. As DNA, the CDR3 is TGTGCCAGTAGTTACCTAGCGGGGACTGGAAACACCATATATTTT. Translated: CASSYLAGTGNTIYF.